A selection of T cell receptor beta chains follows, all from one sample in a study of T cell repertoires in cytomegalovirus infection. TCRdb ran MiXCR on the reads and lists one entry per CDR3 protein. The sample carries more than 150,000 distinct CDR3 sequences, roughly a quarter recorded once. Sequences were obtained from PBMCs. Receptors originate from a human donor in good health (CMV status not recorded). Some clones in this sample may be carry-over from other donors' samples. The conserved cysteine and the conserved F or W are not part of the CDR3 here. The order of the fields is CDR3 protein, V gene, J gene, clone size. Expanded clones get a size class; other rows say once, few or many, or leave the size out.

ASSASETQY,TRBV7-8,TRBJ2-5,few
ATRKGPAGINEQF,TRBV2,TRBJ2-1,once
ASSFSGNSYT,TRBV7-9,TRBJ1-2,many
ASASGQGGEKLF,TRBV28,TRBJ1-4,NA
ASSPGLGSRLYGYT,TRBV5-1,TRBJ1-2,once
ASGEAHYEQY,TRBV14,TRBJ2-7,NA
SARGTGEQY,TRBV20-1,TRBJ2-7,few
ASSLAGGADTQY,TRBV28,TRBJ2-3,many
ASSVTSSGSYNEQF,TRBV9,TRBJ2-1,NA
ASRLAGRGETQY,TRBV5-1,TRBJ2-5,NA
ASSRDSDEKLF,TRBV7-9,TRBJ1-4,many
ATSDFRDQQDTQY,TRBV24-1,TRBJ2-3,few
ASSLVGQGYEQY,TRBV11-2,TRBJ2-7,NA
ASLDSYNEQF,TRBV5-6,TRBJ2-1,NA
ASSPPSANEKLF,TRBV18,TRBJ1-4,NA
ASSHNLQGTYGYT,TRBV7-9,TRBJ1-2,NA
ASSPDRGNTEAF,TRBV19,TRBJ1-1,NA
ASSDRTGRQF,TRBV2,TRBJ2-1,few
ASSYQILTSGNTYEQY,TRBV6-2/TRBV6-3,TRBJ2-7,NA
ATSDSDRDLF,TRBV24-1,TRBJ2-2,few
ASSYSRGVGYNEQF,TRBV28,TRBJ2-1,few
ASRAGTGYGYT,TRBV2,TRBJ1-2,few
ASSLDTGTGRGEQF,TRBV5-1,TRBJ2-1,NA
ASSLRQGSEQY,TRBV7-8,TRBJ2-7,many
ASSLGGIRDRGREQY,TRBV28,TRBJ2-7,NA
ASSLMMGSGNTIY,TRBV7-2,TRBJ1-3,many
ASSFRSNQPQH,TRBV12-3/TRBV12-4,TRBJ1-5,few
SATHSGARDIQY,TRBV20-1,TRBJ2-4,NA
ASSLTGGGSLFGEQF,TRBV7-8,TRBJ2-1,many
ASSLSAGANTGELF,TRBV7-8,TRBJ2-2,NA
ASKDRGYNEQF,TRBV6-1,TRBJ2-1,many
SVGQGSSYEQY,TRBV29-1,TRBJ2-7,NA
ASSRPGTGTYEQY,TRBV27,TRBJ2-7,few
SVGGAGGNYEQY,TRBV29-1,TRBJ2-7,few
ASSSQGAGELF,TRBV7-2,TRBJ2-2,many
ASRKGGNTGELF,TRBV7-6,TRBJ2-2,many
ASTDRRLSNQPQH,TRBV28,TRBJ1-5,NA
ASSFTPGLAGESVTYEQY,TRBV7-6,TRBJ2-7,many
ATSRVSQNEQF,TRBV15,TRBJ2-1,NA
ASSVDRGLNSNQPQH,TRBV28,TRBJ1-5,few
ASSLPGSEQY,TRBV7-2,TRBJ2-7,many
SGRGVAFGELF,TRBV29-1,TRBJ2-2,few